These 14 T cell receptor beta chains were sequenced from one sample in a study of shared clonotypes between healthy human individuals. Only in-frame clones appear in the TCRdb table, and some are missing; sequencing was by immunoSEQ multiplex PCR. Of about 510,000 clones listed, roughly 78% are singletons. Sequenced material: PBMCs. These receptors all come from a middle-aged woman in good health. Some clones in this sample may be carry-over from other donors' samples.

This clone was observed a handful of times. The chain combines TRBV27 with TRBJ2-1; D is possibly TRBD1 (5 bases). V was trimmed by 3 bases and J by 0 bases, leaving 12 bases between them. Germline V gene lookup returns CDR1 MNHEY and CDR2 SMNVEV (reference sequence). The CDR3 extends over 16 amino acids. The CDR3 here is CASSFRATSSYNEQFF. In DNA, the CDR3 is TGTGCCAGCAGTTTCAGGGCCACGAGCTCCTACAATGAGCAGTTCTTC.

This rearrangement joins TRBV29-1 to TRBJ1-1, with D perhaps matching TRBD1 (5 bases). This CDR3 region has 15 residues. V gave up 5 bases and J gave up 0 bases, with 16 bases separating them. CDR1 and CDR2 (germline): SQVTM, ANQGSEA. This CDR3 reads CSVTGTVNMNTEAFF. In nucleotides, the CDR3 is TGCAGCGTTACCGGGACTGTTAATATGAACACTGAAGCTTTCTTT.

The chain is built from TRBV27 and TRBJ1-4; 9 nucleotides agree with TRBD1. Per germline, CDR1 MNHEY and CDR2 SMNVEV (reference sequence). Trimming cost V 5 bases and J 8 bases; bases outside gene matches: 6. The CDR3 contains 14 residues. The chain's CDR3 is CASSNRQGGEKLFF. The CDR3 region has the DNA TGTGCCAGCAGTAACCGACAGGGGGGCGAAAAACTGTTTTTT.

The chain couples TRBV9 to TRBJ1-2, with 9 bases identical to TRBD1. V lost 4 bases, J lost 7 bases, and 5 bases stayed unmatched. In germline, CDR1 is SGDLS, CDR2 YYNGEE. The CDR3 extends over 13 amino acids. CDR3 protein: CASSPGTGSGYTF. The CDR3 DNA is TGTGCCAGCAGCCCCGGGACAGGGAGTGGCTACACCTTC.

The chain combines TRBV7-3 with TRBJ2-6; D ambiguous. In germline, CDR1 is SGHTA, CDR2 FQGTGA. With 2 bases removed from V and 2 bases from J, the gap between germline ends came to 4 bases. The CDR3 runs 14 residues. CDR3 amino acids: CASSLAPGANVLTF. CDR3 coding DNA: TGTGCCAGCAGCTTAGCTCCTGGGGCCAACGTCCTGACTTTC.

With respect to this clone: Other DNA sequences of this sample code for an identical CDR3. The chain employs TRBV19 and TRBJ2-3, with D possibly being TRBD2 (5 bases). The CDR3 runs to 14 residues. From germline, CDR1 is LNHDA and CDR2 SQIVND (reference sequence). The V end was cut by 3 bases, the J end by 0 bases, with 7 bases between. CDR3 coding DNA: TGTGCCAGTAGTATTGGCGGGAGCACAGATACGCAGTATTTT. Translating gives CASSIGGSTDTQYF.

The V and J genes are TRBV6-1 and TRBJ1-1; D unresolved. Germline V gene lookup returns CDR1 MNHNS and CDR2 SASEGT. The length of the CDR3 is 15 residues. Trimming stripped 4 bases from V and 4 bases from J, with 16 bases between. The CDR3, as DNA: TGTGCCAGCAGTGCACTCTCGGGTGGAAGCACTGAAGCTTTCTTT. This gives the protein CASSALSGGSTEAFF.

The chain joins TRBV5-6 to TRBJ2-1; no definite D call. Germline assignment: CDR1 SGHDT and CDR2 YYEEEE. The CDR3 contains 11 residues. V was shortened by 7 bases and J by 10 bases, with 12 bases between the two germline ends. CDR3 amino acids: CASARSSEQFF. DNA for the CDR3: TGTGCCAGCGCCCGATCTTCCGAGCAGTTCTTC.

The chain employs TRBV6-6 and TRBJ2-2; a possible D gene is TRBD2 (7 bases). The CDR3 loop spans 15 amino acids. The germline gives CDR1 MNHNY, CDR2 SVGAGI (reference sequence). Trimming stripped 5 bases from V and 5 bases from J, with 15 bases between. CDR3 amino acids: CASSGIRGATGELFF. The CDR3 nucleotides are TGTGCCAGCAGTGGAATACGGGGGGCTACCGGGGAGCTGTTTTTT.

The chain combines TRBV2 with TRBJ2-7; D is undetermined. CDR3 length: 15 amino acids. The germline gives CDR1 SNHLY, CDR2 FYNNEI. Trimming pared 4 bases from V and 3 bases from J, leaving 16 bases between. The CDR3 DNA is TGTGCCAGCAGTGGTAGGACCAGTTTTAACTACGAGCAGTACTTC. Translated, it gives CASSGRTSFNYEQYF.

Concerning this clone: Possible read error: a much larger clone is one base away. Distinct nucleotide sequences in the sample also encode this CDR3. J is TRBJ2-5 and V is TRBV18; D is uncertain. V lost 3 bases to trimming and J lost 5 bases, with 4 bases between them. CDR3 size: 11 residues. The germline CDR1 and CDR2 sequences are KGHSH and LQKENI. Written as DNA, the CDR3 is TGTGCCAGCTCACCGGGGGAGACCCAGTACTTC. This translates into CASSPGETQYF.

In regard to this clone: Compared with germline, one end of the junction differs, possibly owing to a read error. This rearrangement joins TRBV20-1 to TRBJ2-7; unclear D gene. Germline CDR1 is DFQATT and CDR2 is SNEGSKA (reference sequence). The CDR3 sequence is 11 residues long. The CDR3 DNA reads TGCAGTGCTCCGAGCTCCTACGAGCAGCACTTC. Translation: CSAPSSYEQHF.

CDR3 nucleotide sequence: TGTGCCAGCAGTGAGGGACAGGGCTCTTTCGGAAACACCATATATTTT. It codes for CASSEGQGSFGNTIYF. The rearrangement links TRBV2 to TRBJ1-3; 9 bases match TRBD1. Trimming cost V 3 bases and J 4 bases; bases outside gene matches: 7. This CDR3 has 16 residues. CDR1 and CDR2 (germline): SNHLY, FYNNEI. Supplemented by reference TRBV2 and TRBJ1-3, the full variable domain reads EPEVTQTPSHQVTQMGQEVILRCVPISNHLYFYWYRQILGQKVEFLVSFYNNEISEKSEIFDDQFSVERPDGSNFTLKIRSTKLEDSAMYFCASSEGQGSFGNTIYFGEGSWLTVV.

This clone appeared a single time. V and J are TRBV28 and TRBJ2-4; D gene unclear. Germline CDR1 is MDHEN and CDR2 is SYDVKM. The CDR3 spans 14 residues. With 7 bases removed from V and 0 bases from J, the gap between germline ends came to 10 bases. The CDR3 loop reads CASTRRLAKNIQYF. CDR3 bases: TGTGCCAGCACCCGTAGGCTAGCCAAAAACATTCAGTACTTC.